Each of the 14 T cell receptor beta chains below was sequenced from the same sample in a study of shared clonotypes between healthy human individuals. Using immunoSEQ multiplex PCR, the repertoire was profiled, and TCRdb retains in-frame clones only, with some absent. Here the sample spans millions of clones, approximately 94% being singletons. Naive CD8 cells were CD45RO-negative, positively selected for CCR7, excluding terminally differentiated effector memory CD45RA+ cells. The sequencing sample was made of naive CD8+ T cells sorted from blood. Every receptor here comes from a young man in good health.

V gene TRBV6-5 combines with J gene TRBJ2-1, with 7 bases identical to TRBD1. The CDR3 is 16 residues long. The junction had 6 bases not matched to a gene; V was cut back by 0 bases and J by 4 bases. Per the germline V gene, CDR1 is MNHEY and CDR2 is SVGAGI. The CDR3 DNA reads as TGTGCCAGCAGTTACTCAATGGGACAGCTTTACAATGAGCAGTTCTTC. As protein: CASSYSMGQLYNEQFF.

V usage is TRBV10-3 and J usage is TRBJ2-7; D is possibly TRBD1 (6 bases). Between the trimmed V and J ends, which lost 3 bases and 6 bases, there was a span of 18 bases. The germline CDR1 and CDR2 sequences are ENHRY and SYGVKD. The CDR3 runs to 15 residues. In DNA, the CDR3 is TGTGCCATCAGTGATATGGGGCAGGGGATTGGCGAGCAGTACTTC. Amino acid sequence: CAISDMGQGIGEQYF.

This sequence joins TRBV10-2 and TRBJ2-5; the match to TRBD1 covers 8 bases. Germline V gives CDR1 WSHSY, CDR2 SAAADI. The CDR3 has 15 amino acids. Trimming removed 2 bases from V and 5 bases from J; junction bases left unmatched: 7. The CDR3 loop reads CASSELTGGRETQYF. The CDR3 DNA follows: TGCGCCAGCAGTGAGCTCACAGGGGGTAGGGAGACCCAGTACTTC.

CDR3 in DNA: TGCGCCAGCAGCCAAGTTACCGCCACTTCCTCAGGAGAGACCCAGTACTTC. Residues: CASSQVTATSSGETQYF. The chain recombines TRBV4-1 with TRBJ2-5; D not resolved. The V and J ends lost 1 base and 4 bases respectively, with 19 bases between them. The CDR3 sequence is 17 residues long. Germline V gene data show CDR1 as MGHRA and CDR2 as YSYEKL.

For this clone: Other DNA sequences in the same sample also yield this CDR3. The genes are TRBV10-1 and TRBJ2-1; D may be TRBD2 (6 bases). Germline-derived CDR1 and CDR2 are WNHNN and SYGVQD (reference sequence). The length of the CDR3 is 12 residues. The V end lost 3 bases, the J end lost 7 bases, and 7 bases lay between the germline ends. CDR3 DNA: TGCGCCAGCAGTGAAGGAGGGAATGAGCAGTTCTTC. Residues: CASSEGGNEQFF.

The chain carries TRBV2 and TRBJ1-2; TRBD1 matches 7 bases. Germline CDR1 reads SNHLY; CDR2 reads FYNNEI. V lost 6 bases to trimming and J lost 2 bases; unmatched junction nucleotides: 6. CDR3 length: 14 residues. The CDR3 DNA sequence: TGTGCCAGCAGGGGGACAGATCACAACTATGGCTACACCTTC. It codes for CASRGTDHNYGYTF.

The chain is built from TRBV28 and TRBJ2-5, with D possibly TRBD2 on 5 matching bases. Deletions cut 4 bases from V and 2 bases from J, with 11 bases between. Germline CDR1 and CDR2: MDHEN and SYDVKM. This CDR3 comprises 14 residues. The CDR3 spells CASSSAGEQETQYF. For the CDR3, the DNA is TGTGCCAGCAGTTCAGCCGGGGAACAAGAGACCCAGTACTTC.

CDR3 nucleotide sequence: TGTGCCAGCAGTGAATTGGGGGCAACCAAAAACATTCAGTACTTC. This encodes CASSELGATKNIQYF. The chain is built from TRBV25-1 and TRBJ2-4; D perhaps matches TRBD1 (6 bases). From germline, CDR1 is MGHDK and CDR2 SYGVNS. The CDR3 is 15 residues long. The V end was cut by 1 base, the J end by 2 bases, with 9 bases between.

This rearrangement joins TRBV9 to TRBJ1-5; TRBD1 might be the D (6 bases). The CDR3 has 14 amino acids. Germline V CDR1 and CDR2: SGDLS, YYNGEE. Trimming stripped 4 bases from V and 7 bases from J, with 15 bases between. CDR3 sequence reads: CASSTGTLTQPQHF. The CDR3 nucleotides are TGTGCCAGCAGCACCGGGACATTAACACAGCCCCAGCATTTT. Variable domain in full (rest from reference TRBV9 and TRBJ1-5): DSGVTQTPKHLITATGQRVTLRCSPRSGDLSVYWYQQSLDQGLQFLIQYYNGEERAKGNILERFSAQQFPDLHSELNLSSLELGDSALYFCASSTGTLTQPQHFGDGTRLSIL.

The CDR3 coding sequence is TGTGCCAGCAGCGGGACCAGCGGGAGAAACCAAGAGACCCAGTACTTC. Translating it yields CASSGTSGRNQETQYF. V is TRBV13 and J is TRBJ2-5, with 8 positions matching TRBD2. Germline V lookup: CDR1 PRHDT, CDR2 FYEKMQ (reference sequence). V shed 5 bases, J shed 0 bases, and the junction held 8 bases outside the gene matches. The CDR3 totals 16 residues.

V gene TRBV7-9 combines with J gene TRBJ2-1, with 10 bases that match TRBD2. CDR3 length: 17 residues. Germline V gene sequence: CDR1 SEHNR, CDR2 FQNEAQ (reference sequence). V lost 0 bases to trimming and J lost 6 bases; unmatched junction nucleotides: 8. CDR3 amino acids: CASSLASGLAVFNEQFF. The CDR3, as DNA: TGTGCCAGCAGCTTAGCCTCAGGACTAGCGGTCTTCAATGAGCAGTTCTTC.

V usage is TRBV4-1 and J usage is TRBJ2-7; 13 bases fit TRBD2. V lost 3 bases to trimming and J lost 7 bases; unmatched junction nucleotides: 12. From germline, CDR1 is MGHRA and CDR2 YSYEKL. This CDR3 has 17 amino acids. CDR3 DNA sequence: TGCGCCAGCAGCCACGGGACTAGCGGGGACTTTCTTGTTGAGCAGTACTTC. This translates into CASSHGTSGDFLVEQYF.

This clone was detected only once. The rearrangement uses TRBV2 and TRBJ2-5; D is unresolved. The V end was cut by 5 bases, the J end by 0 bases, with 7 bases between. Germline CDR1 is SNHLY and CDR2 is FYNNEI. CDR3 length equals 13 residues. The CDR3 DNA follows: TGTGCCAGCAGTTTTTATAACCAAGAGACCCAGTACTTC. This encodes CASSFYNQETQYF.

Comments on this clone: Other DNA sequences from this sample encode an identical CDR3 as well. This chain joins TRBV5-4 and TRBJ2-7; TRBD1 matches 10 bases. The germline V gene encodes CDR1 SGHNT and CDR2 YYREEE (reference sequence). CDR3 length equals 14 residues. J lost 2 bases, V lost 3 bases, and 2 bases had no gene match. The CDR3 DNA follows: TGTGCCAGCAGCTGGGGACAGGGGACCTACGAGCAGTACTTC. This sequence encodes CASSWGQGTYEQYF.